Listed below are T cell receptor beta chains from one sample, sequenced in a study of shared clonotypes between healthy human individuals. Assay used: immunoSEQ multiplex PCR; TCRdb lists only in-frame clones, some missing. The sample contains around 2,000,000 clones, 90% to 95% of which appear only once. The sample taken for sequencing was naive CD4+ T cells sorted from blood. These receptors were collected from a man younger than 30 in good health. Each CDR3 is given with its conserved first and last residue. The D gene is left open where the match is weak. Not all rows give a size; the values are once, few, many and, for expanded clones, a class.

d_gene	v_gene	j_gene	abundance	len	CDR3aa	CDR3nt
TRBD2	TRBV6-1	TRBJ2-2	.	14	CASSRTRNTGELFF	TGTGCCAGCAGTAGGACTAGAAACACCGGGGAGCTGTTTTTT
.	TRBV30	TRBJ1-1	.	12	CAWSSGSKSAFF	TGTGCCTGGAGTTCCGGGTCGAAATCGGCTTTCTTT
TRBD1	TRBV5-6	TRBJ1-1	once	14	CASSSGQRNTEAFF	TGTGCCAGCAGCTCGGGACAGCGGAACACTGAAGCTTTCTTT
.	TRBV18	TRBJ1-5	.	14	CASSDSLLGLPQHF	TGTGCCAGCTCGGACAGCCTATTGGGCCTGCCCCAGCATTTT
TRBD2	TRBV2	TRBJ2-2	once	14	CASSLAGGTGELFF	TGTGCCAGCAGTCTAGCGGGAGGGACCGGGGAGCTGTTTTTT
.	TRBV19	TRBJ1-2	once	13	CASSIPGNYGYTF	TGTGCCAGTAGTATCCCGGGGAACTATGGCTACACCTTC
TRBD2	TRBV7-8	TRBJ2-1	once	17	CASSSGAKRDSYNEQFF	TGTGCCAGCAGCTCCGGGGCTAAGCGGGATTCCTACAATGAGCAGTTCTTC
.	TRBV11-1	TRBJ1-3	.	16	CASSDRGSSSGNTIYF	TGTGCCAGCAGCGACAGAGGGAGTAGCTCTGGAAACACCATATATTTT
.	TRBV20-1	TRBJ1-2	.	11	CSARDPLVHTF	TGCAGTGCTAGAGACCCCTTAGTACACACCTTC
.	TRBV25-1	TRBJ2-5	.	14	CASSDPQGGETQYF	TGTGCCAGCAGTGACCCACAGGGGGGGGAGACCCAGTACTTC
TRBD1	TRBV30	TRBJ2-1	.	15	CAWSKGTGGYNEQFF	TGTGCCTGGTCTAAGGGGACAGGGGGTTACAATGAGCAGTTCTTC
.	TRBV4-3	TRBJ1-5	.	15	CASSQDEGYNQPQHF	TGCGCCAGCAGCCAAGATGAGGGGTACAATCAGCCCCAGCATTTT
TRBD2	TRBV5-1	TRBJ2-2	.	16	CASSSPTSGNTGELFF	TGCGCCAGCAGTTCCCCGACTAGCGGGAACACCGGGGAGCTGTTTTTT
TRBD1	TRBV4-1	TRBJ2-6	.	17	CASSRGQGAYGANVLTF	TGCGCCAGCAGCCGTGGACAGGGGGCGTATGGGGCCAACGTCCTGACTTTC
.	TRBV7-9	TRBJ1-4	.	16	CASSLGGGGTNEKLFF	TGTGCCAGCAGCTTAGGTGGAGGGGGAACTAATGAAAAACTGTTTTTT
TRBD1	TRBV5-4	TRBJ2-7	.	16	CASSAGLGQGFDEQYF	TGTGCCAGCAGCGCGGGCCTAGGACAGGGTTTTGACGAGCAGTACTTC
.	TRBV5-4	TRBJ2-2	once	14	CASSWDLFTGELFF	TGTGCCAGCAGCTGGGACTTGTTCACCGGGGAGCTGTTTTTT
TRBD2	TRBV27	TRBJ2-3	.	14	CASSFLGRADTQYF	TGTGCCAGCAGTTTTTTAGGGAGGGCAGATACGCAGTATTTT
TRBD2	TRBV18	TRBJ2-2	.	16	CASREAGGANTGELFF	TGTGCCAGCCGCGAGGCGGGAGGTGCGAACACCGGGGAGCTGTTTTTT
TRBD1	TRBV7-2	TRBJ2-7	.	14	CASSPRQGTYEQYF	TGTGCCAGCAGCCCCCGACAGGGTACCTACGAGCAGTACTTC
.	TRBV2	TRBJ2-7	.	13	CATSRGFLYEQYF	TGTGCCACCTCCCGGGGGTTTCTCTACGAGCAGTACTTC
TRBD2	TRBV30	TRBJ2-3	.	14	CAWGTSGKSDTQYF	TGTGCCTGGGGGACTAGCGGGAAGTCAGATACGCAGTATTTT
.	TRBV2	TRBJ1-4	.	12	CASLGSNEKLFF	TGTGCCAGCCTCGGATCAAATGAAAAACTGTTTTTT
.	TRBV27	TRBJ1-5	once	14	CASSPLTSNQPQHF	TGTGCCAGCAGTCCCCTCACGAGCAATCAGCCCCAGCATTTT
TRBD2	TRBV4-3	TRBJ2-1	.	17	CASSQSTSGRSGNEQFF	TGCGCCAGCAGCCAATCCACTAGCGGGAGGTCCGGAAATGAGCAGTTCTTC
.	TRBV7-9	TRBJ2-7	.	15	CASSLAQGHFYEQYF	TGTGCCAGCAGCTTAGCGCAGGGGCACTTTTACGAGCAGTACTTC
.	TRBV2	TRBJ1-3	.	17	CASSARQIDSSGNTIYF	TGTGCCAGCAGCGCCCGGCAGATTGATTCCTCTGGAAACACCATATATTTT
TRBD1	TRBV6-5	TRBJ1-3	.	15	CASSTTGATGNTIYF	TGTGCCAGCAGTACAACAGGGGCAACTGGAAACACCATATATTTT
TRBD2	TRBV7-2	TRBJ2-2	.	14	CASSLALAGGELFF	TGTGCCAGCAGCTTAGCCCTAGCGGGCGGGGAGCTGTTTTTT
TRBD1	TRBV5-1	TRBJ2-7	few	17	CASSLAPPGQGFYEQYF	TGCGCCAGCAGCTTGGCCCCGCCGGGACAGGGCTTCTACGAGCAGTACTTC